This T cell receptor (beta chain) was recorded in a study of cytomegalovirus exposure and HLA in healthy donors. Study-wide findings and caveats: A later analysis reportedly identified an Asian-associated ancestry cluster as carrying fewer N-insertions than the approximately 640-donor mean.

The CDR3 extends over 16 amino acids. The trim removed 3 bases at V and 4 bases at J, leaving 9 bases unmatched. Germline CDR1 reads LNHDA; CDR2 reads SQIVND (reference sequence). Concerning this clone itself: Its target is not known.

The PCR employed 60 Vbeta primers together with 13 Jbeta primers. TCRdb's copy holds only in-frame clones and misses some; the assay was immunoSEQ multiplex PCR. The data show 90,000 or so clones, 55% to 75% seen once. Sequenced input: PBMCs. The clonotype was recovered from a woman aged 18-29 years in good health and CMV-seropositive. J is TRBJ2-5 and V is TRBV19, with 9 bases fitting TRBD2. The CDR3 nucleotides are TGTGCCAGTAGTATCGAGGCGGGGGGGCCCGGAGAGACCCAGTACTTC. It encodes CASSIEAGGPGETQYF.